This T cell receptor beta chain is drawn from a study of control samples from healthy donors and cancer patients. The germline V gene has CDR1 SGDLS and CDR2 YYNGEE. Germline trimming cut 3 bases from V and 2 bases from J; bases unmatched to any gene: 9. This CDR3 has 18 amino acids. The protocol was immunoSEQ multiplex PCR, while the TCRdb copy is restricted to in-frame clones and leaves out a portion. The sample gives about 100,000 clones, roughly 90% of which show up once; 15% to 20% is in the top ten. This clone was observed a single time. Material for sequencing was blood. This clonotype was sampled from a woman aged 50 to 65 in good health. V gene TRBV9 combines with J gene TRBJ2-6, with TRBD1 identical over 9 bases. The CDR3 nucleotides are TGTGCCAGCAGCGATCAGACAGGGGGGAGGACTGGGGCCAACGTCCTGACTTTC. Translated: CASSDQTGGRTGANVLTF.